This T cell receptor beta chain was identified in a study of T cell responses to AZD1222 COVID-19 vaccine. Study-level points and caveats: The donors showed a predominance of white British ancestry and of females, with possible underestimation of clonal diversity. Without day 14 samples, only post-peak T cell repertoires were studied.

Produced via immunoSEQ multiplex PCR; TCRdb's table is partial and in-frame only. The top ten clones hold 5% to 6% of a sample with about 81,000 clones, over 75% of them seen once. Concerning this clone: What it recognizes is unknown.

The CDR3 extends over 14 amino acids. The germline CDR1 and CDR2 sequences are SEHNR and FQNEAQ (reference sequence). Trimming left V 1 base short and J 3 bases short, with 8 bases between. Sequences were derived from peripheral blood, sampled 28 days after the second AZD1222 dose. The TCR was taken from an adult who received the AZD1222 COVID-19 vaccine. The V call is TRBV7-9, the J call TRBJ2-3; D gene ambiguous. Here the CDR3 reads CASSLGGWTDTQYF. CDR3 DNA sequence: TGTGCCAGCAGCTTAGGGGGTTGGACAGATACGCAGTATTTT.